This is a list of T cell receptor beta chains from one sample in a study of T cells in localized non-small cell lung cancer. The data were produced by immunoSEQ multiplex PCR, yet TCRdb's version contains in-frame clones alone and is incomplete. The table shows tens of thousands of clones, with roughly 90% occurring only once. The material was peripheral blood, obtained before any cancer treatment. These receptors originate from a woman aged 40 to 75 with stage I lung adenocarcinoma. CDR3s include the opening cysteine and the closing phenylalanine or tryptophan. Each record gives: D gene, clone size, J gene, V gene, CDR3 DNA, CDR3 protein. D genes are given only for firm matches. The size field is filled for only some rows; it gives once, few, many or a size class.

- few TRBJ1-2 TRBV28 TGTGCCAGCAGTTTTTCCTGGGGGGACTATGGCTACACCTTC CASSFSWGDYGYTF
- - TRBJ2-7 TRBV6-6 TGTGCCAGCAGTTGGGGGACCTACGAGCAGTACTTC CASSWGTYEQYF
- - TRBJ1-1 TRBV6-5 TGTGCCAGCACCAGAGGAGGGGTGGCTGAAGCTTTCTTT CASTRGGVAEAFF
- - TRBJ2-5 TRBV6-5 TGTGCCAGCAGTAATCCAGGAATTCAAGAGACCCAGTACTTC CASSNPGIQETQYF
- - TRBJ1-6 TRBV23-1 TGCGCCAGCAGTCAATCGCCCAACCCCTCGAGTTCACCCCTCCACTTT CASSQSPNPSSSPLHF
- - TRBJ1-4 TRBV6-1 TGTGCCAGCAGCTTAAACGAAAAACTGTTTTTT CASSLNEKLFF
- - TRBJ1-5 TRBV19 TGTGCCAGTAGTATTACGGGGGGGACCCAGCATTTT CASSITGGTQHF
- - TRBJ2-5 TRBV6-5 TGTGCCAGCAGTCGTCAATCCGGGACCGAAGAGACCCAGTACTTC CASSRQSGTEETQYF
- few TRBJ1-5 TRBV6-5 TGTGCCAGCAGTCCGACAGGCGGAAGCAATCAGCCCCAGCATTTT CASSPTGGSNQPQHF
- - TRBJ1-2 TRBV4-2 TGTGCCAGCAGCCAAGAAGGTCCAGTACCCCTCTATGGCTACACCTTC CASSQEGPVPLYGYTF
- - TRBJ1-4 TRBV7-8 TGTGCCAGCAGCGAGCGGGGGGCGCAGGAAAAACTGTTTTTT CASSERGAQEKLFF
- - TRBJ1-5 TRBV5-6 TGTGCCAGCAGCCTCCTGGACAGCAATCAGCCCCAGCATTTT CASSLLDSNQPQHF
TRBD2 - TRBJ2-5 TRBV7-2 TGTGCCAGCAGCCCCTCACCACTAGCGGGGGGGCTCCGACAAGAGACCCAGTACTTC CASSPSPLAGGLRQETQYF
- - TRBJ2-1 TRBV19 TGTGCCAGTAGTAAGGCTGGGGTCAGTGAGCAGTTCTTC CASSKAGVSEQFF
- - TRBJ1-4 TRBV5-8 TGTGCCAGCAGACCATCGACAGGCCAACTGGGTGAAAAACTGTTTTTT CASRPSTGQLGEKLFF
TRBD1 - TRBJ2-2 TRBV6-1 TGTGCCAGCAGTGAAGGGACAGGCACCGGGGAGCTGTTTTTT CASSEGTGTGELFF
TRBD2 - TRBJ2-7 TRBV6-1 TGTGCCAGCCGGGCGGGGGACTACGAGCAGTACTTC CASRAGDYEQYF
TRBD1 - TRBJ2-7 TRBV18 TGTGCCAGCTCACATCCGGGACAGTCCTACGAGCAGTACTTC CASSHPGQSYEQYF
- - TRBJ1-4 TRBV30 TGTGCCTGGAGTCCTCCGGGGGGTTTCGGGGGAAAACTGTTTTTT CAWSPPGGFGGKLFF
TRBD1 - TRBJ2-5 TRBV5-4 TGTGCCAGCAGGGGACAGTTTCAAGAGACCCAGTACTTC CASRGQFQETQYF
- - TRBJ1-6 TRBV21-1 TGTGCCAGCAGCAAATTAGGGAACGATAATTCACCCCTCCACTTT CASSKLGNDNSPLHF
TRBD2 - TRBJ2-2 TRBV29-1 TGCAGCGCCCGGACTAGCGGGGGGGTATCCGGGGAGCTGTTTTTT CSARTSGGVSGELFF
- - TRBJ2-2 TRBV7-2 TGTGCCAGCAGCCCTCGTATGACCGGGGAGCTGTTTTTT CASSPRMTGELFF
TRBD1 - TRBJ1-2 TRBV27 TGTGCCAGCAGTCCTGGGGGACAGAGCTATGGCTACACCTTC CASSPGGQSYGYTF
- - TRBJ1-3 TRBV6-6 TGTGCCAGCAGTTACGCCGGGCAGGGTAGAAACACCATATATTTT CASSYAGQGRNTIYF
- - TRBJ2-4 TRBV11-1 TGTGCCAGCAGCTTAGCGGGCAGGGCGGAGACCAAAAACATTCAGTACTTC CASSLAGRAETKNIQYF
TRBD2 - TRBJ2-3 TRBV4-3 TGCGCCAGCAGCCGTACATACGGGACTAGCGGGGGGGCCACAGATACGCAGTATTTT CASSRTYGTSGGATDTQYF
- - TRBJ1-6 TRBV30 TGTGCCTGGACCCTGGCCAATTCACCCCTCCACTTT CAWTLANSPLHF
- - TRBJ1-2 TRBV5-6 TGTGCCAGCAGCTTGGCCGGGGGAGGCTACACCTTC CASSLAGGGYTF
- - TRBJ1-5 TRBV10-3 TGTGCCAGTGGTTTCGGTAATCAGCCCCAGCATTTT CASGFGNQPQHF
- - TRBJ2-7 TRBV2 TGTGCCAGCACCAGACAGCGATCCTACGAGCAGTACTTC CASTRQRSYEQYF
- - TRBJ1-6 TRBV12-2 TGTGCAAGTCGCTCGACAGGGGAAGCGGATAATTCACCCCTCCACTTT CASRSTGEADNSPLHF
TRBD1 - TRBJ2-1 TRBV18 TGTGCCAGCTCACAGGGACAGGCCAGCTCCTACAATGAGCAGTTCTTC CASSQGQASSYNEQFF
- - TRBJ1-4 TRBV21-1 TGTGCCAGCAGCAGCGGACAGGGGAAAGAAAAACTGTTTTTT CASSSGQGKEKLFF
TRBD1 - TRBJ2-7 TRBV5-1 TGCGCCAGCAGCTGGGGGACAGGTAGACGCGAGCAGTACTTC CASSWGTGRREQYF
- once TRBJ1-3 TRBV6-5 TGTGCCAGCAGTTACACAAGGACGAGCTCTGGAAACACCATATATTTT CASSYTRTSSGNTIYF
TRBD1 - TRBJ1-1 TRBV11-3 TGTGCCAGCAGCACGACAGGGGGCACTGAAGCTTTCTTT CASSTTGGTEAFF
- few TRBJ1-1 TRBV14 TGTGCCAGCAGCCAAGACGGGTTTACCGGGACAAGGTACCAAGCTTTCTTT CASSQDGFTGTRYQAFF
- - TRBJ1-1 TRBV12-5 TGTGCTAGTGGTTTGGACAGGTGGACTGAAGCTTTCTTT CASGLDRWTEAFF
TRBD1 - TRBJ2-5 TRBV2 TGTGCCAGCAGGGAGACAGGGTTGGAGACCCAGTACTTC CASRETGLETQYF
- once TRBJ1-2 TRBV14 TGTGCCAGCAGCCTGGCAGCTAACTATGGCTACACCTTC CASSLAANYGYTF
- - TRBJ2-5 TRBV5-8 TGTGCCAGCAACCTCCAAGAGACCCAGTACTTC CASNLQETQYF
- - TRBJ1-3 TRBV2 TGTGCCAGCAGTGCAACCAGGGAAAACACCATATATTTT CASSATRENTIYF
- - TRBJ2-7 TRBV5-4 TGTGCCAGCAGCTTTCCGGGATCCATTTACGAGCAGTACTTC CASSFPGSIYEQYF
TRBD2 - TRBJ2-5 TRBV9 TGTGCCAGCAGCGCTCACGGACTAGCGGCCGAAAAAGAGACCCAGTACTTC CASSAHGLAAEKETQYF
- - TRBJ2-3 TRBV11-2 TGTGCCAGCAGCTTAGAGGGCAAGAGCACAGATACGCAGTATTTT CASSLEGKSTDTQYF
TRBD1 - TRBJ1-6 TRBV5-8 TGTGCCAGCAGCTTGGGGGGGACAGGGGTGACGCCCTATAATTCACCCCTCCACTTT CASSLGGTGVTPYNSPLHF
TRBD1 - TRBJ2-3 TRBV10-1 TGCGCCAGCAGTGAGTCGAGGGGGCCGTCGGGGACAGATACGCAGTATTTT CASSESRGPSGTDTQYF
- - TRBJ2-3 TRBV6-5 TGTGCCAGCAGAGGAGGGGGCTTGGATACGCAGTATTTT CASRGGGLDTQYF
TRBD2 - TRBJ2-3 TRBV10-3 TGTGCCATCAGCACGATAAGGACTAGGTTATTAACAGATACGCAGTATTTT CAISTIRTRLLTDTQYF
- - TRBJ1-4 TRBV14 TGTGCCAGTGCCGGGCCTGGGGGTGAAAAACTGTTTTTT CASAGPGGEKLFF
TRBD2 - TRBJ2-2 TRBV6-4 TGTGCCACCAGGGAGGCTAGCGGGGGACACACCGGGGAGCTGTTTTTT CATREASGGHTGELFF
- - TRBJ2-3 TRBV2 TGTGCCAGCAGTCGGACAGTTCCTAGCACAGATACGCAGTATTTT CASSRTVPSTDTQYF
TRBD1 - TRBJ1-3 TRBV9 TGTGCCAGCAGCGTAGCGCAGGGGGCTGGAAACACCATATATTTT CASSVAQGAGNTIYF
- - TRBJ2-7 TRBV27 TGTGCCAGCAAATACGTCGGAAGCTACGAGCAGTACTTC CASKYVGSYEQYF
- - TRBJ1-4 TRBV28 TGTGCCAGCAGTTTTCCCACCCCAGGGGCGGCTGGTGATAAACTGTTTTTT CASSFPTPGAAGDKLFF
TRBD1 - TRBJ1-2 TRBV5-3 TGTGCCAGAAGCTCGGACAGGCACTATGGCTACACCTTC CARSSDRHYGYTF
TRBD1 few TRBJ1-5 TRBV28 TGTGCCAGCAGTGACTCGGACAGGGGACGTCAGCCCCAGCATTTT CASSDSDRGRQPQHF
- - TRBJ1-5 TRBV6-6 TGTGCCAGCACTGGACACCCCAATCAGCCCCAGCATTTT CASTGHPNQPQHF